The source of this TCR beta chain is a study of Ad26.COV2.S vaccination and SARS-CoV-2 variants. Turning to the study itself: Ad26.COV2.S was injected intramuscularly once or twice, 56 days apart.

Treatment of the sample: roughly 20 received Ad26.COV2.S at low or high dose, single or two shots; 5 received placebo; per-sample allocation not given. Day 63 after the first vaccine or placebo injection was the time point for sampling. Donation came from an adult in Boston who was aged 18-55 years. Spike of the Wuhan-strain SARS-CoV-2 was expressed by an Ad26 vector, which formed the vaccine. Overall study findings and caveats: Spike-specific CD8+ and CD4+ T cell responses reportedly showed substantial breadth after vaccination.

The CDR3 consists of 15 residues. Trimming pared 1 base from V and 1 base from J, leaving 10 bases between. The germline gives CDR1 SEHNR, CDR2 FQNEAQ (reference sequence). Clones were read by immunoSEQ multiplex PCR, and TCRdb kept only the in-frame ones, dropping some. Here the sample spans 250,000 to 300,000 clones, more than 70% being singletons. Turning to this clone: What it recognizes is unknown.

The genes are TRBV7-9 and TRBJ2-5; D might be TRBD2 (5 bases). This receptor was obtained from a person between 18 and 59 years old who received the Ad26.COV2.S COVID-19 vaccine or a placebo. The sequenced sample was peripheral blood, obtained in a trial of Ad26.COV2.S vaccine versus placebo. The CDR3 reads CASSLEGSRQETQYF. As DNA, the CDR3 is TGTGCCAGCAGCTTAGAAGGGAGCCGCCAAGAGACCCAGTACTTC.